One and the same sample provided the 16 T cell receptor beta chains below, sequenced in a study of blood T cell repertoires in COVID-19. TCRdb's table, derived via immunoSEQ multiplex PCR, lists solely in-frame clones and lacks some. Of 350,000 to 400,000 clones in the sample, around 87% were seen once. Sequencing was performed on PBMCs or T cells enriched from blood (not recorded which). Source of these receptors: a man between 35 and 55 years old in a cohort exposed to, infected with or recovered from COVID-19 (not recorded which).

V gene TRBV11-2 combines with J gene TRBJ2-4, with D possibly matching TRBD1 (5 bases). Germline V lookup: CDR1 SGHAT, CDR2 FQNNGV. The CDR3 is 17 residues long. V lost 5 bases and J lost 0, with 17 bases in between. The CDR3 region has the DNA TGTGCCAGCAGCATAAACAGGCGGTCATTAGCCAAAAACATTCAGTACTTC. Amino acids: CASSINRRSLAKNIQYF. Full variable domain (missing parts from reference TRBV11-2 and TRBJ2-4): EAGVAQSPRYKIIEKRQSVAFWCNPISGHATLYWYQQILGQGPKLLIQFQNNGVVDDSQLPKDRFSAERLKGVDSTLKIQPAKLEDSAVYLCASSINRRSLAKNIQYFGAGTRLSVL.

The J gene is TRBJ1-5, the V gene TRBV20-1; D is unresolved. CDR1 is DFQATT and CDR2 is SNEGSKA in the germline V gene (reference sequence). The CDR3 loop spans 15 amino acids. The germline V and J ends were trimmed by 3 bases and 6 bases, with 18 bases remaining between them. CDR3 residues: CSASSREERGQPQHF. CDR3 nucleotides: TGCAGTGCTAGTTCGCGGGAAGAGAGAGGTCAGCCCCAGCATTTT.

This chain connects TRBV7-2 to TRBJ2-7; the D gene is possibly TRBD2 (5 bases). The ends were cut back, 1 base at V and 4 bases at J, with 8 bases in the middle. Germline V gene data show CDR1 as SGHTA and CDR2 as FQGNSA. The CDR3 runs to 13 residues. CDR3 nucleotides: TGTGCCAGCAGCTTAGGGAGAGGGTACGAGCAGTACTTC. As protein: CASSLGRGYEQYF.

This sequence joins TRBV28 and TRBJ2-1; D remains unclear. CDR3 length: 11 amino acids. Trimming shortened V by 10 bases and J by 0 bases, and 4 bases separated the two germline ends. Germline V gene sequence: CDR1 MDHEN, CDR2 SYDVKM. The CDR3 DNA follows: TGTGCCATCTACTCCTACAATGAGCAGTTCTTC. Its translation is CAIYSYNEQFF.

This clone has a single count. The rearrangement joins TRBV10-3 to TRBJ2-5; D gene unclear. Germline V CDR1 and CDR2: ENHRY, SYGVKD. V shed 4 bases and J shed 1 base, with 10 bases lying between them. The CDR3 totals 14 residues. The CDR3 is CAISAVRSQETQYF. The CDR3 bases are TGTGCCATCAGTGCGGTTCGGTCCCAAGAGACCCAGTACTTC.

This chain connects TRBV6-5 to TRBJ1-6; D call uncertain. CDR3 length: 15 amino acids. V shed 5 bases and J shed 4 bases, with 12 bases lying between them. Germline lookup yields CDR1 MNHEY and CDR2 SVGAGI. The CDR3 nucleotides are TGTGCCAGCAGTAGTCCGGGAACGTATAATTCACCCCTCCACTTT. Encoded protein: CASSSPGTYNSPLHF.

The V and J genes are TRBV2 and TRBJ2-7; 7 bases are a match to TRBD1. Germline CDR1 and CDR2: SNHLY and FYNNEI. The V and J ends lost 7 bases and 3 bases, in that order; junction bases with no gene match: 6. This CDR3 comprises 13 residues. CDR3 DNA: TGTGCCAGCACCCCGACAGGGAACTACGAGCAGTACTTC. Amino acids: CASTPTGNYEQYF.

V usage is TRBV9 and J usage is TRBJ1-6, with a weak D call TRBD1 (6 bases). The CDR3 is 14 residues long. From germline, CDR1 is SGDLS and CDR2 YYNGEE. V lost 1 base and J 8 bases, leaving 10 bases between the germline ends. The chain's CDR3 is CASSVTGWDSPLHF. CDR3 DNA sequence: TGTGCCAGCAGCGTAACAGGGTGGGATTCACCCCTCCACTTT.

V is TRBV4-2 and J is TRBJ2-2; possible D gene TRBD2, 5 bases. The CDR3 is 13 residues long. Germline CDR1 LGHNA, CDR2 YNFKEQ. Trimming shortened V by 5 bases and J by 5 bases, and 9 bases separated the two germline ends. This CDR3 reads CASSWESTGELFF. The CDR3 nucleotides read TGTGCCAGCAGCTGGGAGAGTACCGGGGAGCTGTTTTTT.

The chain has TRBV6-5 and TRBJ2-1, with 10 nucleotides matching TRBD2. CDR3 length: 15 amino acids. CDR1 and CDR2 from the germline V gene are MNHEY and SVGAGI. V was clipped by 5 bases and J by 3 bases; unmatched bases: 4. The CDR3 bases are TGTGCCAGCAGTCTAGCGGGAGATTTCTACAATGAGCAGTTCTTC. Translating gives CASSLAGDFYNEQFF.

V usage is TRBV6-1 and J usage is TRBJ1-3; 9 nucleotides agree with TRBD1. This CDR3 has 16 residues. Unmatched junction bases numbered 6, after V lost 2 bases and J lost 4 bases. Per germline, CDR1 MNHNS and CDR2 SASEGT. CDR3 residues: CASSEFGDRAGNTIYF. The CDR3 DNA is TGTGCCAGCAGTGAATTTGGGGACAGGGCAGGAAACACCATATATTTT.

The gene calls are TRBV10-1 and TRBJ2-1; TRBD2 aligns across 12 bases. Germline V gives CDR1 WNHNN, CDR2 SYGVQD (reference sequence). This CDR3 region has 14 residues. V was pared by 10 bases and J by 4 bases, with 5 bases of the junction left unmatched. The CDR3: CATATSGSYNEQFF. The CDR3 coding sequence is TGCGCCACCGCGACTAGCGGGAGTTACAATGAGCAGTTCTTC.

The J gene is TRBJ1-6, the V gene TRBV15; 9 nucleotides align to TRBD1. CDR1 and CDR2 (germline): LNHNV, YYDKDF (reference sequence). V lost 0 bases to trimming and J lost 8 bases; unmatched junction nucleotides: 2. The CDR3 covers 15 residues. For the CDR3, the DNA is TGTGCCACCAGCAGAGAGGGGACAGGGTATTCACCCCTCCACTTT. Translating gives CATSREGTGYSPLHF.

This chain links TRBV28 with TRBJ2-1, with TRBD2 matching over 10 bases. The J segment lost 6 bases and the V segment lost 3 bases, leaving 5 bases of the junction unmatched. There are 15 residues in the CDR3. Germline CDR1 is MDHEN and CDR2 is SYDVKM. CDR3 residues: CASSFGSSGSNEQFF. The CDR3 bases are TGTGCCAGCAGTTTTGGGTCTAGCGGGAGCAATGAGCAGTTCTTC.

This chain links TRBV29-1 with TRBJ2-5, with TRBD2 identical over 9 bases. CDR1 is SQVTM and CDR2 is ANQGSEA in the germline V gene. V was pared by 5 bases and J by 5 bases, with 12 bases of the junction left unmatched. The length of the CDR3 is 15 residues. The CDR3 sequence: CSVIVQLAGGETQYF. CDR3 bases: TGCAGCGTTATCGTGCAACTAGCGGGCGGGGAGACCCAGTACTTC.

The CDR3 reads CASSYDRVNYGYTF. The CDR3 nucleotides are TGTGCCAGCAGTTACGACAGGGTTAACTATGGCTACACCTTC. V usage is TRBV6-6 and J usage is TRBJ1-2, with 7 bases that match TRBD1. With 2 bases clipped from V and 1 base from J, the junction kept 1 base outside the gene matches. This CDR3 is built from 14 residues. Germline CDR1 MNHNY, CDR2 SVGAGI (reference sequence).